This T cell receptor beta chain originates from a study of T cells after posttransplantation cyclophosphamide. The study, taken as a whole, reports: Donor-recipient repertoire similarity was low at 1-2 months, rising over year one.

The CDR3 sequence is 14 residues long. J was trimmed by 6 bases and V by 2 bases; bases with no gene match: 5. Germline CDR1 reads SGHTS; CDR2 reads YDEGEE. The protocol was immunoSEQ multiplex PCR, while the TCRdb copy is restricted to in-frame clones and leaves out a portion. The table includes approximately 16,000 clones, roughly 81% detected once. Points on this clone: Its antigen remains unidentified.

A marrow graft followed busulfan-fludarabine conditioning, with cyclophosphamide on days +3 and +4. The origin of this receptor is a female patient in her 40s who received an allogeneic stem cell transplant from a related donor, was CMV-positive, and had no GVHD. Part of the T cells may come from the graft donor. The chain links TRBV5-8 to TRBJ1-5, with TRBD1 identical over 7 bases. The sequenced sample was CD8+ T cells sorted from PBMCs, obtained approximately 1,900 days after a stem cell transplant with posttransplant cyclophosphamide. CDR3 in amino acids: CASSLRQGGQPQHF. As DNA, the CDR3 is TGTGCCAGCAGCTTAAGACAGGGAGGTCAGCCCCAGCATTTT.